Described below is a single T cell receptor (beta chain) sequence and its context. This entry belongs to a study of blood T cell repertoires in COVID-19. Study as a whole: Samples came from the United States, Italy and Spain, spanning acute and convalescent COVID-19.

Looked up from germline, CDR1 is SNHLY and CDR2 is FYNNEI. This CDR3 has 14 residues. J was trimmed by 5 bases and V by 6 bases; bases with no gene match: 7. In the authors' methods: Reference gene primer amplification gave nucleated cell count estimates. Assay used: immunoSEQ multiplex PCR; TCRdb lists only in-frame clones, some missing. V, J and clone size are those of that table, while D and trimming were read from the DNA. The sample holds about 180,000 clones, 70% to 90% seen once. This TCR was recovered from a man over 45 with active or convalescent COVID-19. V and J are TRBV2 and TRBJ1-5; 7 nucleotides align to TRBD1. The sequenced sample consisted of peripheral blood. CDR3 region: CASRPTGSYQPQHF. The CDR3 coding sequence is TGTGCCAGCAGACCGACAGGGTCCTATCAGCCCCAGCATTTT.